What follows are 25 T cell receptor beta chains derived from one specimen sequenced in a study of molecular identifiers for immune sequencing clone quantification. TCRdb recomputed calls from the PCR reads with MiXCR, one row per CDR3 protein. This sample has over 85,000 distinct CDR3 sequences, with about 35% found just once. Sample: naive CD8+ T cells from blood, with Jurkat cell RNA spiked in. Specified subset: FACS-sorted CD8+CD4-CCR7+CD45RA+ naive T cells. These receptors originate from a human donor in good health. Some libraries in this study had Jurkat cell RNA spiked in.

Here the CDR3 reads CASSWDTYEQYF. Written as DNA, the CDR3 is TGTGCCAGCAGCTGGGACACCTACGAGCAGTACTTC. V is TRBV28 and J is TRBJ2-7; tentatively, D is TRBD1 (6 bases). Trimming stripped 6 bases from V and 2 bases from J, with 8 bases between. CDR3 length equals 12 residues. Germline V gives CDR1 MDHEN, CDR2 SYDVKM.

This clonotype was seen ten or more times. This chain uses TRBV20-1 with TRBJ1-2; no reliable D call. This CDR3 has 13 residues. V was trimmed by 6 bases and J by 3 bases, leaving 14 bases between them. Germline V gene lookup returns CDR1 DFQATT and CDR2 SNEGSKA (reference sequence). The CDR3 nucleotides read TGCAGTGCCCACACCGGGATCGACTATGGCTACACCTTC. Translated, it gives CSAHTGIDYGYTF.

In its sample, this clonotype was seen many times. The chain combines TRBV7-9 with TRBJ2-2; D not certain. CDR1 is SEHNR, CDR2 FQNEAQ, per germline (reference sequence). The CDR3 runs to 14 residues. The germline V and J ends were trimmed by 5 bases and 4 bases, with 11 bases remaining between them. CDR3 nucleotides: TGTGCCAGCAGCCCCCCATTGGGCACCGGGGAGCTGTTTTTT. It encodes CASSPPLGTGELFF. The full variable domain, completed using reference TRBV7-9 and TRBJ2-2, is DTGVSQNPRHKITKRGQNVTFRCDPISEHNRLYWYRQTLGQGPEFLTYFQNEAQLEKSRLLSDRFSAERPKGSFSTLEIQRTEQGDSAMYLCASSPPLGTGELFFGEGSRLTVL.

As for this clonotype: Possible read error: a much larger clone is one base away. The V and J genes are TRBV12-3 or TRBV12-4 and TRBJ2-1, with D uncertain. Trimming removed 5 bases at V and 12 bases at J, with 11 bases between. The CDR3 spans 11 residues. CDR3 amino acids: CASSRGSGQFF. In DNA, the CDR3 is TGTGCCAGCAGTCGCGGATCTGGGCAGTTCTTC.

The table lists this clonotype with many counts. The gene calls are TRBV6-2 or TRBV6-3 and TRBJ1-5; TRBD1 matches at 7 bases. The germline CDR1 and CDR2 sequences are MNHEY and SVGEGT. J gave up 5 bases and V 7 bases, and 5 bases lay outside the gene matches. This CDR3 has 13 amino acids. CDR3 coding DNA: TGTGCCAGCACTGACAGGGAGGATCAGCCCCAGCATTTT. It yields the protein CASTDREDQPQHF.

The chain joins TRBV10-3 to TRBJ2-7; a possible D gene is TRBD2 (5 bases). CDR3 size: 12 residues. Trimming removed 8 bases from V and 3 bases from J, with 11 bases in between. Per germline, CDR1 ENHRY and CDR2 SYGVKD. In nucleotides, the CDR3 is TGTGCCATCTCGACTATTCGCTACGAGCAGTACTTC. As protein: CAISTIRYEQYF.

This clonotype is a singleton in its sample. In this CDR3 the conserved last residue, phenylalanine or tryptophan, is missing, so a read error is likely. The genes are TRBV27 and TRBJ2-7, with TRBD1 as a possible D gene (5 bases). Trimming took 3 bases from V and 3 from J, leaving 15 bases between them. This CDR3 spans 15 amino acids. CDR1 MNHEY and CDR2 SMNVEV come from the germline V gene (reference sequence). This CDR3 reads CASSFQGRTLYEQYI. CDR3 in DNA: TGTGCCAGCAGTTTCCAGGGCCGAACTCTCTACGAGCAGTACATC.

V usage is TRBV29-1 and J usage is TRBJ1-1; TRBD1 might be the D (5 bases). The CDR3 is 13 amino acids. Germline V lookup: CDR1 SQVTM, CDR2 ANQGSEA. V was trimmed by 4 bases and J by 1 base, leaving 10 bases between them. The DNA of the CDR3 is TGCAGCGTTGCAGGGAGGGCGAACACTGAAGCTTTCTTT. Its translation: CSVAGRANTEAFF.

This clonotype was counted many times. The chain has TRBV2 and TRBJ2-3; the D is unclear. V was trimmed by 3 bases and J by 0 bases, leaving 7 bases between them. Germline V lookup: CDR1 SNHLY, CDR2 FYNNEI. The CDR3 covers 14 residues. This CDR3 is CASSDFLSTDTQYF. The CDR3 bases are TGTGCCAGCAGTGACTTCCTTAGCACAGATACGCAGTATTTT.

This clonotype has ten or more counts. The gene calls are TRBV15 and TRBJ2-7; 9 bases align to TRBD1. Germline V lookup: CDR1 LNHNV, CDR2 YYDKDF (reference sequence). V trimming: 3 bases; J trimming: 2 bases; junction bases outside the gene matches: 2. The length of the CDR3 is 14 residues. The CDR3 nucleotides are TGTGCCACCAGCAGGGGGACAGGGACCTACGAGCAGTACTTC. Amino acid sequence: CATSRGTGTYEQYF.

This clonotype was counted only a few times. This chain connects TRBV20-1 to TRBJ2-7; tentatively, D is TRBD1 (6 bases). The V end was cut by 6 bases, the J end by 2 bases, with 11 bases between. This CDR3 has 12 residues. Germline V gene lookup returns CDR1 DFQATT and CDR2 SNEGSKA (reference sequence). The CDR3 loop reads CSAPTGPYEQYF. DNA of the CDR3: TGCAGTGCCCCGACAGGACCCTACGAGCAGTACTTC.

In DNA, the CDR3 is TGCGCCAGCAGTGCTATCTTTGGGGCCTGGAACACTGAAGCTTTCTTT. Encoded protein: CASSAIFGAWNTEAFF. The V call is TRBV4-3, the J call TRBJ1-1, with a tentative D call TRBD1 (5 bases). Trimming removed 6 bases from V and 1 base from J, with 18 bases in between. The germline V gene encodes CDR1 LGHNA and CDR2 YSLEER. The CDR3 has 16 residues.

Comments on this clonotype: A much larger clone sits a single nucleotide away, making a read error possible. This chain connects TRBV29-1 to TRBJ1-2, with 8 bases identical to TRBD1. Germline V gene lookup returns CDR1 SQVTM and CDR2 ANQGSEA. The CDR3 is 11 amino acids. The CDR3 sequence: CSARTGYGYSF. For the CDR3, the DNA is TGCAGCGCGAGGACAGGGTACGGCTACTCCTTC.

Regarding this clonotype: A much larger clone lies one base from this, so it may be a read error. CDR3 residues: CASSPPGAGAINEQFF. The CDR3 DNA follows: TGTGCCAGCAGCCCCCCGGGCGCGGGAGCTATCAATGAGCAGTTCTTC. The chain uses TRBV28 and TRBJ2-1, with TRBD2 identical over 7 bases. Germline values: CDR1 MDHEN, CDR2 SYDVKM. The CDR3 covers 16 residues. V lost 6 bases and J lost 6; bases outside the gene matches: 14.

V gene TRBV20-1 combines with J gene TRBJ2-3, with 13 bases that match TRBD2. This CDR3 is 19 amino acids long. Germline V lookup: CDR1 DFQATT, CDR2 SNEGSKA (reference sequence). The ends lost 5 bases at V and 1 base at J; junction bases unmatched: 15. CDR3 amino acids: CSAPPGLAGQLPGTDTQYF. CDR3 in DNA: TGCAGTGCTCCGCCGGGACTAGCGGGACAGCTTCCAGGCACAGATACGCAGTATTTT.

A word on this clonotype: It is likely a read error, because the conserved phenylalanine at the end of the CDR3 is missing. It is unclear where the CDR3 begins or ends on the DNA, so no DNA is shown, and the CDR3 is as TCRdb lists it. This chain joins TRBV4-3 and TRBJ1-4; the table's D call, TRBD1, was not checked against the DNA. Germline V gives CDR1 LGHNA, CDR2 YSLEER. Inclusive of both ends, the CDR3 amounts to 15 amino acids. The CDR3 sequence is CASSQRTGETEKLYL.

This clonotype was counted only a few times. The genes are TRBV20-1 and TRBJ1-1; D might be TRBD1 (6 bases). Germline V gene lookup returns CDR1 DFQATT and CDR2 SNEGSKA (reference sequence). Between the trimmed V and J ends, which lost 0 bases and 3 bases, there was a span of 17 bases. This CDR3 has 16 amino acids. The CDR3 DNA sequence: TGCAGTGCTAGAGACTTACAGGGTACGGGGTACACTGAAGCTTTCTTT. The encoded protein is CSARDLQGTGYTEAFF.

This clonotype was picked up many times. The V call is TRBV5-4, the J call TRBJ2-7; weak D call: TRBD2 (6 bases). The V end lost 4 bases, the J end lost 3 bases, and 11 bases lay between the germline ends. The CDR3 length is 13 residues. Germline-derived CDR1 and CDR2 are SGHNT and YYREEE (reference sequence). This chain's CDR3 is CASSPTGVYEQYF. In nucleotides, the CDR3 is TGTGCCAGCAGCCCCACGGGGGTCTACGAGCAGTACTTC.

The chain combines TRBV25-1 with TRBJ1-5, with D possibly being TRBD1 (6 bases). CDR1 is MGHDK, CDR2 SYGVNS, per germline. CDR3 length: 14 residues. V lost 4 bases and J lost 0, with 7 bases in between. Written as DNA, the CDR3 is TGTGCCAGCAGTGTGGACAGTAGCAATCAGCCCCAGCATTTT. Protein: CASSVDSSNQPQHF. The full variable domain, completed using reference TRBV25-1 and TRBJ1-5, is EADIYQTPRYLVIGTGKKITLECSQTMGHDKMYWYQQDPGMELHLIHYSYGVNSTEKGDLSSESTVSRIRTEHFPLTLESARPSHTSQYLCASSVDSSNQPQHFGDGTRLSIL.

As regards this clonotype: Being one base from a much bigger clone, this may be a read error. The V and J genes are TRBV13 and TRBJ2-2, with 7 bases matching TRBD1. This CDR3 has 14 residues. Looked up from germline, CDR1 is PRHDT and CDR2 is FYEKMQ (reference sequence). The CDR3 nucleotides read TGTGCCAGCAGAGACAGGGCGAACACCGGGGCGCTGTTTTTT. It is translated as CASRDRANTGALFF.

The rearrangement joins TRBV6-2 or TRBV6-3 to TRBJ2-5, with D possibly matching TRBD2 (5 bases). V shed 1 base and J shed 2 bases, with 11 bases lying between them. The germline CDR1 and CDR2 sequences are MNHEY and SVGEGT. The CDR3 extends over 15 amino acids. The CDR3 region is CASSYFRRGQETQYF. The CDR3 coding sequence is TGTGCCAGCAGTTACTTCCGACGAGGGCAAGAGACCCAGTACTTC.

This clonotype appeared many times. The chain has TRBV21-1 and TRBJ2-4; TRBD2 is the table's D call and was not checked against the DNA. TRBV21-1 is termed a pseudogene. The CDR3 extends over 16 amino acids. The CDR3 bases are TGTGCCAGCAGCAAAGTTAGCGGACTAGCCAAAAACATTCAGTACTTC. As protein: CASSKVSGLAKNIQYF.

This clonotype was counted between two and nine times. The CDR3 DNA reads as TGCGCCAGCAGCATGGACAGGGGCTACGAGCAGTACTTC. Amino acids: CASSMDRGYEQYF. V and J are TRBV5-1 and TRBJ2-7; 9 nucleotides match TRBD1. CDR3 length equals 13 residues. Germline values: CDR1 SGHRS, CDR2 YFSETQ. Unmatched junction bases numbered 2, after V lost 4 bases and J lost 3 bases.

For the CDR3, the DNA is TGTGCCATCAGTGAGCGGGGACAGGGGGCTCCCTATGGCTACACCTTC. Its translation: CAISERGQGAPYGYTF. This chain uses TRBV10-3 with TRBJ1-2, with 12 nucleotides matching TRBD1. The CDR3 has 16 residues. The germline V gene has CDR1 ENHRY and CDR2 SYGVKD. V lost 2 bases and J lost 4; bases outside the gene matches: 5.

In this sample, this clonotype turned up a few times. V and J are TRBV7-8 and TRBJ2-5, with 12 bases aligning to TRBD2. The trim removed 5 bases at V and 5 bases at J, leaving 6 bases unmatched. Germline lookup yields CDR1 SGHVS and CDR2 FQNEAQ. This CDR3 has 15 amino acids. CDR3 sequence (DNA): TGTGCCAGCAGCCCTAGCGGGAGGGCACCGGAGACCCAGTACTTC. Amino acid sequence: CASSPSGRAPETQYF.